The 21 T cell receptor beta chains in this list originate from one sample, sequenced in a study of T cell responses to AZD1222 COVID-19 vaccine. Clones were sequenced by immunoSEQ multiplex PCR, and TCRdb holds only the in-frame ones, with some missing. The sample records 65,000 to 70,000 clones, roughly 80% being singletons. Material: peripheral blood, obtained 28 days after the second AZD1222 dose. These receptors all come from an adult who received the AZD1222 COVID-19 vaccine.

This chain links TRBV19 with TRBJ2-7; no reliable D call. Trimming pared 1 base from V and 0 bases from J, leaving 4 bases between. In germline, CDR1 is LNHDA, CDR2 SQIVND (reference sequence). The CDR3 contains 13 residues. CDR3 loop: CASSIVNSYEQYF. In DNA, the CDR3 is TGTGCCAGTAGTATAGTGAACTCCTACGAGCAGTACTTC.

This rearrangement joins TRBV30 to TRBJ2-7; D may correspond to TRBD1 or TRBD2 (6 bases each). The CDR3 totals 15 residues. In germline, CDR1 is GTSNPN, CDR2 SVGIG (reference sequence). Trimming took 8 bases from V and 3 from J, leaving 23 bases between them. CDR3 residues: CAARRGIEPYYEQYF. Here the CDR3 DNA reads TGTGCCGCGAGGAGGGGGATAGAACCCTACTACGAGCAGTACTTC.

This chain links TRBV2 with TRBJ1-1; 10 positions match TRBD1. The CDR3 covers 14 residues. Germline trimming cut 9 bases from V and 3 bases from J; bases unmatched to any gene: 7. The germline gives CDR1 SNHLY, CDR2 FYNNEI. CDR3 DNA sequence: TGTGCCAGTTCCGGGACAGGGGTTTACACTGAAGCTTTCTTT. It encodes CASSGTGVYTEAFF.

V usage is TRBV9 and J usage is TRBJ2-2; TRBD2 matches 13 bases. There are 19 residues in the CDR3. Germline V gene lookup returns CDR1 SGDLS and CDR2 YYNGEE. The junction had 11 bases not matched to a gene; V was cut back by 1 base and J by 5 bases. The CDR3 coding sequence is TGTGCCAGCAGCGTAAGGGGGACTAGCGGGGCCCCTGGGACCGGGGAGCTGTTTTTT. Amino acid sequence: CASSVRGTSGAPGTGELFF.

This sequence joins TRBV19 and TRBJ1-6; 8 positions agree with TRBD1. V was clipped by 3 bases and J by 9 bases; unmatched bases: 7. The CDR3 totals 15 residues. Germline V CDR1 and CDR2: LNHDA, SQIVND (reference sequence). The CDR3 nucleotides are TGTGCCAGTAGTATGGACAGGGAGGGAGGTTCACCCCTCCACTTT. Amino acids: CASSMDREGGSPLHF.

This clone has just one count. The gene calls are TRBV6-2 or TRBV6-3 and TRBJ1-2; tentatively, D is TRBD1 (5 bases). Trimming stripped 2 bases from V and 6 bases from J, with 19 bases between. There are 16 residues in the CDR3. Per the germline V gene, CDR1 is MNHEY and CDR2 is SVGEGT. The CDR3 here is CASSYTLRGREDGYTF. The CDR3 DNA is TGTGCCAGCAGTTACACCCTTAGGGGCAGGGAGGATGGCTACACCTTC.

The J gene is TRBJ2-7, the V gene TRBV7-2; 9 bases map to TRBD1. Germline V gene lookup returns CDR1 SGHTA and CDR2 FQGNSA. The CDR3 is 15 amino acids. Trimming removed 3 bases from V and 7 bases from J; junction bases left unmatched: 10. The CDR3: CASSLGDRVPEEQYF. For the CDR3, the DNA is TGTGCCAGCAGCTTGGGGGACAGGGTCCCGGAGGAGCAGTACTTC.

The V gene is TRBV3-1 (or the pseudogene TRBV3-2), the J gene TRBJ1-2; possibly TRBD1 for D (6 bases). There are 14 residues in the CDR3. V lost 5 bases and J 6 bases, leaving 16 bases between the germline ends. Germline V gives CDR1 LGHDT, CDR2 YNNKEL (reference sequence). The CDR3 loop reads CASSVTGLGNGYTF. The CDR3 nucleotides read TGTGCCAGCAGCGTTACAGGGTTAGGTAATGGCTACACCTTC.

The chain recombines TRBV6-5 with TRBJ2-3; D is possibly TRBD1 or TRBD2 (6 bases each). In germline, CDR1 is MNHEY, CDR2 SVGAGI. Trimming pared 6 bases from V and 2 bases from J, leaving 12 bases between. CDR3 length equals 14 residues. The CDR3 loop is CASRGGRDTDTQYF. The DNA of the CDR3 is TGTGCCAGCAGGGGGGGCAGAGACACAGATACGCAGTATTTT.

The chain has TRBV30 and TRBJ1-5; D perhaps matches TRBD1 (6 bases). In germline, CDR1 is GTSNPN, CDR2 SVGIG (reference sequence). V was shortened by 5 bases and J by 7 bases, with 15 bases between the two germline ends. There are 13 residues in the CDR3. The CDR3 bases are TGTGCCTGGGCCTGGGGGGCAGGGCAGCCCCAGCATTTT. Translation gives CAWAWGAGQPQHF.

The chain is built from TRBV19 and TRBJ1-2; D perhaps matches TRBD1 (6 bases). The germline V and J ends were trimmed by 4 bases and 2 bases, with 8 bases remaining between them. The CDR3 extends over 13 amino acids. Germline CDR1 and CDR2: LNHDA and SQIVND (reference sequence). CDR3 DNA: TGTGCCAGTAGTAACAGGGCCAACTATGGCTACACCTTC. As protein: CASSNRANYGYTF.

This chain links TRBV15 with TRBJ1-6, with 7 positions matching TRBD1. The CDR3 totals 14 residues. Trimming removed 0 bases from V and 10 bases from J; junction bases left unmatched: 3. CDR1 is LNHNV and CDR2 is YYDKDF in the germline V gene (reference sequence). CDR3 in amino acids: CATSRDARGSPLHF. In nucleotides, the CDR3 is TGTGCCACCAGCAGAGATGCCAGGGGGTCACCCCTCCACTTT. Full variable domain (outside the CDR3, taken from reference TRBV15 and TRBJ1-6): DAMVIQNPRYQVTQFGKPVTLSCSQTLNHNVMYWYQQKSSQAPKLLFHYYDKDFNNEADTPDNFQSRRPNTSFCFLDIRSPGLGDTAMYLCATSRDARGSPLHFGNGTRLTVT.

The chain combines TRBV7-8 with TRBJ2-7; D remains ambiguous. The germline gives CDR1 SGHVS, CDR2 FQNEAQ. This CDR3 contains 14 residues. V lost 2 bases, J lost 0 bases, and 8 bases lay in between. The CDR3 region is CASSLMSDSYEQYF. In DNA form, the CDR3 reads TGTGCCAGCAGCTTAATGAGTGACTCCTACGAGCAGTACTTC.

This chain joins TRBV6-1 and TRBJ1-6; D is uncertain. The germline gives CDR1 MNHNS, CDR2 SASEGT. V was shortened by 1 base and J by 8 bases, with 12 bases between the two germline ends. This CDR3 has 15 amino acids. The CDR3 DNA reads as TGTGCCAGCAGTGAAGGGACCTCGGCCGATTCACCCCTCCACTTT. Translation gives CASSEGTSADSPLHF.

The chain is built from TRBV3-1 (or the pseudogene TRBV3-2) and TRBJ1-1, with D perhaps TRBD1 (6 bases). With 4 bases removed from V and 4 bases from J, the gap between germline ends came to 13 bases. This CDR3 has 14 amino acids. The germline V gene has CDR1 LGHDT and CDR2 YNNKEL (reference sequence). CDR3 region: CASSPWGAATEAFF. CDR3 nucleotide sequence: TGTGCCAGCAGCCCGTGGGGGGCAGCCACTGAAGCTTTCTTT.

The chain employs TRBV7-9 and TRBJ1-4; D gene uncertain. V was pared by 4 bases and J by 1 base, with 7 bases between. The CDR3 has 14 amino acids. The germline V gene encodes CDR1 SEHNR and CDR2 FQNEAQ (reference sequence). The CDR3 nucleotides read TGTGCCAGCAGCTCTGCAGGAACTAATGAAAAACTGTTTTTT. Its protein is CASSSAGTNEKLFF.

This sequence joins TRBV10-1 and TRBJ2-5, with TRBD1 matching 11 bases. J lost 4 bases, V lost 0 bases, and 4 bases had no gene match. The V gene's germline CDR1 is WNHNN and CDR2 SYGVQD (reference sequence). This CDR3 is 16 amino acids long. CDR3 loop: CASSESGQGAGETQYF. CDR3 in DNA: TGCGCCAGCAGTGAGTCAGGACAGGGGGCCGGAGAGACCCAGTACTTC.

The chain recombines TRBV7-9 with TRBJ1-3; 9 bases are a match to TRBD1. The CDR3 spans 16 residues. V dropped 5 bases and J dropped 0; count of bases not matched to a gene: 5. The V gene's germline CDR1 is SEHNR and CDR2 FQNEAQ (reference sequence). The CDR3 bases are TGTGCCAGCAGCGCCCCGACAGGGGGCTCTGGAAACACCATATATTTT. This gives the protein CASSAPTGGSGNTIYF.

This rearrangement joins TRBV12-3 or TRBV12-4 to TRBJ1-5; D call uncertain. The CDR3 runs 13 residues. The V and J ends lost 5 bases and 7 bases respectively, with 12 bases between them. The CDR3 sequence is CASSGVLGQPQHF. CDR3 coding DNA: TGTGCCAGCAGTGGGGTATTGGGGCAGCCCCAGCATTTT.

This chain's CDR3 is CASSLFRTSPRETQYF. The CDR3 DNA follows: TGTGCCAGCAGCCTTTTCCGGACTAGTCCTCGAGAGACCCAGTACTTC. This chain links TRBV27 with TRBJ2-5, with 7 bases aligning to TRBD2. The CDR3 covers 16 residues. Germline loops: CDR1 MNHEY, CDR2 SMNVEV (reference sequence). After removal of 6 bases from V and 4 bases from J, the junction contained 14 bases not matched to a gene.

The V gene is TRBV6-1, the J gene TRBJ1-2; D uncertain. Germline assignment: CDR1 MNHNS and CDR2 SASEGT. The CDR3 runs to 16 residues. Trimming shortened V by 3 bases and J by 1 base, and 15 bases separated the two germline ends. CDR3 sequence: CASSDWSPRSNYGYTF. CDR3 bases: TGTGCCAGCAGTGATTGGTCCCCCAGGAGTAACTATGGCTACACCTTC.